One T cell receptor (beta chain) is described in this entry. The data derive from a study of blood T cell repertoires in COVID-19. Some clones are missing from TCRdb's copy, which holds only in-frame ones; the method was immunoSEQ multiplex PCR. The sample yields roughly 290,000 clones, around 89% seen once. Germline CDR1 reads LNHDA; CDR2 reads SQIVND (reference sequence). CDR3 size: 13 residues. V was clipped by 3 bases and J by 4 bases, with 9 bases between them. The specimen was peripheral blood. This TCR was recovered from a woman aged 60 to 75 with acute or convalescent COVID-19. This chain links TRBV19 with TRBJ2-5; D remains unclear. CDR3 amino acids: CASSMAPPETQYF. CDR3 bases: TGTGCCAGTAGTATGGCCCCTCCAGAGACCCAGTACTTC.